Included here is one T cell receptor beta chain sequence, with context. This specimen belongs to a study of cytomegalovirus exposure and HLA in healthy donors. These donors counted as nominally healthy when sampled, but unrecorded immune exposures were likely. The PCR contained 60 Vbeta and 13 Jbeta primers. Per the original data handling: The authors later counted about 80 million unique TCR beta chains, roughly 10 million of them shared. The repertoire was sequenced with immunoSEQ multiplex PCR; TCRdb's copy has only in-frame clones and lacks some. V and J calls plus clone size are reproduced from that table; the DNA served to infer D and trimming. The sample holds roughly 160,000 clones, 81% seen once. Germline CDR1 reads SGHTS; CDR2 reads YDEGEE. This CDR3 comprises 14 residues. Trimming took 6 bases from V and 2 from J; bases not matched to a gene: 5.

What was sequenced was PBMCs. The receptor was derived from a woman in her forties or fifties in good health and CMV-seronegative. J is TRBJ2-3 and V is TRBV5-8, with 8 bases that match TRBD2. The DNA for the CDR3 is TGTGCCAGCAAGGGACTAGAATCCACAGATACGCAGTATTTT. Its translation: CASKGLESTDTQYF.